This T cell receptor (beta chain) is from a study of CD4 T cell repertoires in COVID-19 (dated by TCRdb to the early 2020s). Concerning the study at large: To analyze cross-reactivity, the CFSE-low cells were expanded with IL-2 for over eight days and then labeled again and restimulated with spike proteins from other coronaviruses. The study characterized naturally processed CD4+ T cell responses to SARS-CoV-2 spike and nucleoprotein in COVID-19-recovered individuals, using TCR Vbeta sequencing to assess clonal composition. In a few recovered individuals, the researchers analyzed the TCR Vbeta repertoire of SARS-CoV-2-reactive T cells at the subset level. What the work shows at the level of the full study, not this receptor alone: Two or all three memory subsets shared several of the most expanded SARS-CoV-2-reactive clonotypes, which suggests intraclonal diversification. Between about 6 and 27% of SARS-CoV-2 clonotypes were also found in SARS-CoV and/or HKU1 spike-stimulated secondary cultures, consistent with cross-reactivity.

The table lists this clone with a count of one. Its target antigen remains unknown. No base quality values were provided; no much bigger clone lies one nucleotide off. The intended sense of this specimen's time point label: sample from a COVID-19-recovered individual after infection. The donors were patients who had recovered from mild-to-severe COVID-19. Uncultured memory T cell samples were subjected to sequencing directly after ex vivo isolation. From peripheral blood mononuclear cells, the researchers isolated CD4+ total memory, central memory, effector memory and circulating T follicular helper cells. Library preparation used the immunoSEQ multiplex PCR assay. The authors' analysis ran thus. The Chao-Jaccard similarity index and the number of shared clonotypes were used to measure repertoire overlap between subsets. TCRdb retrieved this table from immuneACCESS and kept in-frame rearrangements only. Not all clones are present; in checked studies, unresolved V genes account for under half, and no reason is known for the remainder. For V, J and clone size, that table is used; D and trimming come from the DNA. Counted in this sample were more than 65,000 clones; roughly four fifths of them appeared once. In total, the top ten clones hold approximately 0.55% of the sample.

Via the germline V gene, CDR1 is SGHRS and CDR2 YFSETQ. Relative to germline, V is 3 bases shorter and J is 12 bases shorter, with 28 bases between their ends. From the cysteine up to the phenylalanine, the CDR3 has a length of 16 residues. The entry retains the CDR3 DNA only, 48 bases that are in frame from base 1. The sequenced sample was CD4+ T cells from peripheral blood, obtained after recovery from COVID-19. The receptor was isolated from a human donor who had COVID-19. The chain is assembled from TRBV5-1 and TRBJ2-7; the D gene lacks a confident call. The DNA reads TGCGCCAGCAGCTATTCGCCAGCCGGAAACGAGGCACGAGGGTACTTC. This sequence encodes CASSYSPAGNEARGYF.